Below, 21 T cell receptor beta chains from the same sample are listed, as sequenced in a study of T-cell reconstitution after alpha-beta-depleted transplantation in children. Preparation of the TCRbeta library used unique molecular identifiers. TCRdb ran MiXCR on the PCR reads and lists one entry per CDR3 protein. The data hold about 460,000 distinct CDR3 sequences, with approximately 12% observed a single time. Sample: PBMCs from the stem cell graft donor, taken from the stem cell graft. All receptors derive from a human donor who donated a stem cell graft to a child with combined immunodeficiency.

This clonotype appeared a few times. This rearrangement joins TRBV4-3 to TRBJ2-5; D assignment may be TRBD1 or TRBD2 (5 bases each). Trimming cost V 4 bases and J 4 bases, with 25 bases left between them. The CDR3 has 18 amino acids. Per the germline V gene, CDR1 is LGHNA and CDR2 is YSLEER. CDR3 coding DNA: TGCGCCAGCAGCCTCAGTCTGGGGGATTCCTCGAAAGGAGAGACCCAGTACTTC. Protein: CASSLSLGDSSKGETQYF.

The chain has TRBV12-3 or TRBV12-4 and TRBJ2-6; tentatively, D is TRBD2 (6 bases). This CDR3 contains 16 residues. The germline V and J ends were trimmed by 7 bases and 2 bases, with 15 bases remaining between them. The CDR3 loop is CASTSLRGAGANVLTF. Here the CDR3 DNA reads TGTGCCAGCACCTCCTTGCGGGGAGCTGGGGCCAACGTCCTGACTTTC.

This clonotype turned up a few times. The chain joins TRBV9 to TRBJ2-1; perhaps TRBD2 as D (6 bases). This CDR3 region has 16 residues. The germline CDR1 and CDR2 sequences are SGDLS and YYNGEE. The V gene lost 0 bases and the J gene lost 8 bases, with 18 bases spanning the gap. The CDR3 DNA is TGTGCCAGCAGCGTAGATGGCGGGGCGATCGGTGATGAGCAGTTCTTC. This translates into CASSVDGGAIGDEQFF.

This clonotype was recorded at least ten times. This chain links TRBV5-1 with TRBJ2-6; the D gene is possibly TRBD1 (5 bases). V lost 0 bases and J lost 2, with 6 bases in between. The CDR3 has 15 amino acids. The germline CDR1 and CDR2 sequences are SGHRS and YFSETQ. For the CDR3, the DNA is TGCGCCAGCAGCTTGGAACAGGCTGGGGCCAACGTCCTGACTTTC. Protein: CASSLEQAGANVLTF.

This clonotype was detected many times. CDR3 sequence (DNA): TGTGCCAGCAGCTTACTCCAGGACTCCTACGAGCAGTACTTC. Translation gives CASSLLQDSYEQYF. V usage is TRBV11-3 and J usage is TRBJ2-7, with D hard to call. This CDR3 contains 14 residues. Germline V gene lookup returns CDR1 SGHNT and CDR2 YENEEA. The V end lost 2 bases, the J end lost 0 bases, and 8 bases lay between the germline ends.

V is TRBV5-1 and J is TRBJ2-7; 9 bases map to TRBD1. Germline trimming cut 3 bases from V and 6 bases from J; bases unmatched to any gene: 4. Looked up from germline, CDR1 is SGHRS and CDR2 is YFSETQ. The CDR3 length is 13 residues. The CDR3 nucleotides read TGCGCCAGCAGCTACACAGGGGGCGGCGAGCAGTACTTC. It translates to CASSYTGGGEQYF.

This clonotype was seen ten or more times. The V and J genes are TRBV29-1 and TRBJ1-3; D unclear. The CDR3 is 11 residues long. Looked up from germline, CDR1 is SQVTM and CDR2 is ANQGSEA. The V gene lost 3 bases and the J gene lost 4 bases, with 4 bases spanning the gap. CDR3 nucleotides: TGCAGCGTTGAGGTGGGAAACACCATATATTTT. Translation gives CSVEVGNTIYF. The variable domain in full, with the rest retrieved from reference TRBV29-1 and TRBJ1-3, is SAVISQKPSRDICQRGTSLTIQCQVDSQVTMMFWYRQQPGQSLTLIATANQGSEATYESGFVIDKFPISRPNLTFSTLTVSNMSPEDSSIYLCSVEVGNTIYFGEGSWLTVV.

This chain links TRBV6-6 with TRBJ2-3; the D is unclear. This CDR3 spans 13 amino acids. Germline V gene sequence: CDR1 MNHNY, CDR2 SVGAGI (reference sequence). Trimming removed 6 bases at V and 2 bases at J, with 9 bases between. CDR3 coding DNA: TGTGCCAGCAGGGACCCCCTCACAGATACGCAGTATTTT. Its translation is CASRDPLTDTQYF.

This clonotype has at least ten counts. V gene TRBV12-3 or TRBV12-4 combines with J gene TRBJ2-3; the match to TRBD2 covers 7 bases. CDR3 length: 15 amino acids. With V trimmed by 0 bases and J by 6 bases, 6 bases remained unmatched. The chain's CDR3 is CASSLAVPRGDTQYF. The CDR3 DNA sequence: TGTGCCAGCAGTTTAGCCGTTCCGCGGGGGGATACGCAGTATTTT.

The chain employs TRBV18 and TRBJ2-3; perhaps TRBD1 as D (6 bases). The CDR3 has 19 residues. V was trimmed by 2 bases and J by 5 bases, leaving 26 bases between them. From germline, CDR1 is KGHSH and CDR2 LQKENI. As DNA, the CDR3 is TGTGCCAGCTCACCATCACACAGGTTCCTGGACAGCACACAAGATACGCAGTATTTT. Translating gives CASSPSHRFLDSTQDTQYF.

This clonotype was observed a handful of times. This chain links TRBV12-3 or TRBV12-4 with TRBJ2-1; 7 bases align to TRBD2. The CDR3 is 17 residues long. The V segment lost 4 bases and the J segment 4 bases; nucleotides outside the gene matches: 13. CDR3 loop: CASSSTGWRELYNEQFF. CDR3 sequence (DNA): TGTGCCAGCAGTTCCACGGGCTGGCGGGAGCTATACAATGAGCAGTTCTTC.

This clonotype has more than one count but fewer than ten. This chain uses TRBV10-3 with TRBJ2-1, with TRBD2 matching over 8 bases. CDR1 and CDR2 from the germline V gene are ENHRY and SYGVKD. After removal of 0 bases from V and 0 bases from J, the junction contained 4 bases not matched to a gene. The CDR3 consists of 17 residues. The CDR3 sequence: CAISESLAGASYNEQFF. In DNA, the CDR3 is TGTGCCATCAGTGAGTCGCTAGCGGGTGCCTCCTACAATGAGCAGTTCTTC.

The table lists this clonotype with many counts. CDR3 DNA sequence: TGTGCCAGCAGCGTGAGGGGGGACTACGACTCCTACAATGAGCAGTTCTTC. This codes for CASSVRGDYDSYNEQFF. V and J are TRBV9 and TRBJ2-1, with D tentatively TRBD2 (7 bases). This CDR3 contains 17 residues. Germline V gene sequence: CDR1 SGDLS, CDR2 YYNGEE. The ends were cut back, 2 bases at V and 0 bases at J, with 15 bases in the middle.

The CDR3 DNA is TGTGCCAGCAGCTTTCCAAGGGACAGGGGGCAGTACTTC. It translates to CASSFPRDRGQYF. The chain combines TRBV7-9 with TRBJ2-7; the match to TRBD1 covers 10 bases. The CDR3 is 13 amino acids. V was pared by 3 bases and J by 9 bases, with 5 bases of the junction left unmatched. Per the germline V gene, CDR1 is SEHNR and CDR2 is FQNEAQ (reference sequence).

This clonotype was seen ten or more times. This chain connects TRBV20-1 to TRBJ1-1; no definite D call. Looked up from germline, CDR1 is DFQATT and CDR2 is SNEGSKA (reference sequence). Between the trimmed V and J ends, which lost 3 bases and 0 bases, there was a span of 2 bases. CDR3 length equals 11 residues. The CDR3 coding sequence is TGCAGTGCTAGCCTGAACACTGAAGCTTTCTTT. This encodes CSASLNTEAFF.

The CDR3 DNA reads TGTGCCAGCAGCCAAGCCCCGGGTACGGAGCAGTACTTC. This codes for CASSQAPGTEQYF. J is TRBJ2-7 and V is TRBV3-1; D is unclear. The CDR3 runs 13 residues. Germline lookup yields CDR1 LGHDT and CDR2 YNNKEL (reference sequence). V shed 1 base and J shed 7 bases, with 11 bases lying between them.

This clonotype appeared many times. V gene TRBV12-3 or TRBV12-4 combines with J gene TRBJ2-3, with D possibly matching TRBD1 (6 bases). The CDR3 is made up of 13 amino acids. The germline V and J ends were trimmed by 5 bases and 5 bases, with 11 bases remaining between them. The CDR3, as DNA: TGTGCCAGCAGTGACAGGTGGGGAGATACGCAGTATTTT. It specifies CASSDRWGDTQYF.

This clonotype showed up just a few times. The CDR3 loop reads CASSPGQGPGQYF. As DNA, the CDR3 is TGTGCCAGCTCACCGGGGCAGGGTCCAGGGCAGTACTTC. V gene TRBV18 combines with J gene TRBJ2-7; a weak D match, TRBD1 (5 bases). Trimming removed 3 bases at V and 9 bases at J, with 15 bases between. Germline CDR1 reads KGHSH; CDR2 reads LQKENI. CDR3 length: 13 amino acids. Together with reference TRBV18 and TRBJ2-7, the CDR3 gives the full variable domain: NAGVMQNPRHLVRRRGQEARLRCSPMKGHSHVYWYRQLPEEGLKFMVYLQKENIIDESGMPKERFSAEFPKEGPSILRIQQVVRGDSAAYFCASSPGQGPGQYFGPGTRLTVT.

This clonotype turned up a few times. The chain uses TRBV9 and TRBJ1-2; D call uncertain. Germline CDR1 and CDR2: SGDLS and YYNGEE. V was shortened by 0 bases and J by 4 bases, with 10 bases between the two germline ends. This CDR3 is 14 amino acids long. CDR3 sequence: CASSVEADFYGYTF. The DNA of the CDR3 is TGTGCCAGCAGCGTAGAGGCAGACTTCTATGGCTACACCTTC. The variable domain in full, with the rest retrieved from reference TRBV9 and TRBJ1-2, is DSGVTQTPKHLITATGQRVTLRCSPRSGDLSVYWYQQSLDQGLQFLIQYYNGEERAKGNILERFSAQQFPDLHSELNLSSLELGDSALYFCASSVEADFYGYTFGSGTRLTVV.

In its sample, this clonotype was seen once. This chain links TRBV14 with TRBJ1-2, with D possibly matching TRBD1 (6 bases). Germline lookup yields CDR1 SGHDN and CDR2 FVKESK. The CDR3 extends over 16 amino acids. Trimming shortened V by 3 bases and J by 0 bases, and 14 bases separated the two germline ends. In DNA, the CDR3 is TGTGCCAGCAGCCAGCGCGGACAGATTTCTAACTATGGCTACACCTTC. Translation gives CASSQRGQISNYGYTF.

In this sample, this clonotype turned up a few times. The V gene is TRBV7-3, the J gene TRBJ2-1; 7 bases are shared with TRBD2. CDR1 and CDR2 (germline): SGHTA, FQGTGA. The CDR3 is 16 residues long. The ends lost 0 bases at V and 4 bases at J; junction bases unmatched: 6. CDR3 DNA sequence: TGTGCCAGCAGCTTAACGCCCTTTAGCGGGTACAATGAGCAGTTCTTC. Amino acids: CASSLTPFSGYNEQFF.